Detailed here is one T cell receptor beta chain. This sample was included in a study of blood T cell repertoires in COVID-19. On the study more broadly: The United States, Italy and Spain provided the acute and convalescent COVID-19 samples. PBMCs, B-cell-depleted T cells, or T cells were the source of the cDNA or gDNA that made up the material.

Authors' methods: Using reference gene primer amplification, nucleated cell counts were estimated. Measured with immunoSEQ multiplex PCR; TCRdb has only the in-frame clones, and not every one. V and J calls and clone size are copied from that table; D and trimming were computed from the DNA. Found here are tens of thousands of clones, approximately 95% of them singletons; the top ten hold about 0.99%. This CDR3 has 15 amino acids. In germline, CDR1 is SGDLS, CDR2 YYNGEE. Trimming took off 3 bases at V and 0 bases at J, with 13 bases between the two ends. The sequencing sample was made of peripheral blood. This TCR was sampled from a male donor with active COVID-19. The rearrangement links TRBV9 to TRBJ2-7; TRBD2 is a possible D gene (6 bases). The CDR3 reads CASSGGTANSYEQYF. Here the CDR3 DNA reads TGTGCCAGCAGCGGCGGGACGGCTAACTCCTACGAGCAGTACTTC.